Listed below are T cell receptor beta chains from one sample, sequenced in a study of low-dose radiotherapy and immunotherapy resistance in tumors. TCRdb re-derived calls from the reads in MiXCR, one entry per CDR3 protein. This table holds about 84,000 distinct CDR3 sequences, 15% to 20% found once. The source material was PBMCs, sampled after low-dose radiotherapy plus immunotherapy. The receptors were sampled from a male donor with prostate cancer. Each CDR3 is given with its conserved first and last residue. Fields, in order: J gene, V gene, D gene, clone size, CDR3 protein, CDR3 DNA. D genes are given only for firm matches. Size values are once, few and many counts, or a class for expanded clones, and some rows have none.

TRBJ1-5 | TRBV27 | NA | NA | CASSQATNQPQHF | TGTGCCAGCAGTCAGGCGACGAATCAGCCCCAGCATTTT
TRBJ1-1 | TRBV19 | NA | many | CASSNREAVTEAFF | TGTGCCAGTAGCAACAGGGAGGCGGTCACTGAAGCTTTCTTT
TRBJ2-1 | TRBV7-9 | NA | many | CASSLAGGQREQFF | TGTGCCAGCAGCTTAGCTGGGGGGCAAAGGGAGCAGTTCTTC
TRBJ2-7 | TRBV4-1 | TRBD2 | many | CASSLSGLANYEQYF | TGCGCCAGCAGCCTCTCGGGACTAGCGAACTACGAGCAGTACTTC
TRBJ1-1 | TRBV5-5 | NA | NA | CASSVYRVTEAFF | TGTGCCAGCAGCGTATACAGGGTCACTGAAGCTTTCTTT
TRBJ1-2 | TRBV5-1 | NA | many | CASRSGQGSYGYTF | TGCGCCAGCAGATCCGGGCAGGGGTCCTATGGCTACACCTTC
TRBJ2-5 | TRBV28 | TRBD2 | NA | CASSPGGGQETQYF | TGTGCCAGCAGTCCCGGGGGGGGACAAGAGACCCAGTACTTC
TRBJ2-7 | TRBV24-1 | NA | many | CATSDHPGIDEQYF | TGTGCCACCAGTGACCACCCTGGGATTGACGAGCAGTACTTC
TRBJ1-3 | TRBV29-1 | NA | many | CSVQGPTSGNTIYF | TGCAGCGTTCAGGGTCCAACCTCTGGAAACACCATATATTTT
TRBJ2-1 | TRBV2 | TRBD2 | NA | CASTGGRSYNEQFF | TGTGCCAGCACTGGCGGGAGGTCCTACAATGAGCAGTTCTTC
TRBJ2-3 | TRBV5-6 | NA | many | CASSPFFSGPTDTQYF | TGTGCCAGCAGCCCCTTCTTTAGCGGACCCACAGATACGCAGTATTTT
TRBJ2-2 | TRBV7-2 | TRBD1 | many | CASSWTGVDTGELFF | TGTGCCAGCAGCTGGACAGGCGTCGACACCGGGGAGCTGTTTTTT
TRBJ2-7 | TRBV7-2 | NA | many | CASSSQGNRQYF | TGTGCCAGCAGCTCGCAGGGAAATCGGCAGTACTTC
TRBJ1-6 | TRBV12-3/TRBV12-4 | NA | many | CASSLEASPLHF | TGTGCCAGCAGCTTGGAAGCTTCACCCCTCCACTTT
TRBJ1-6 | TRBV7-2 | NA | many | CASSLDFNFASPLHF | TGTGCCAGCAGCTTAGATTTCAATTTCGCTTCACCCCTCCACTTT
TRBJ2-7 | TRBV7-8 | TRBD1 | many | CASSKQTGTGPYF | TGTGCCAGCAGCAAACAAACCGGGACAGGGCCGTACTTC
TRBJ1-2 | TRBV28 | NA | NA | CASRRRQDNYTF | TGTGCCAGCAGGCGACGGCAGGACAACTACACCTTC
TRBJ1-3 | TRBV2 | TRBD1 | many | CASRAGTGSGNTIYF | TGTGCCAGCAGAGCCGGGACAGGCTCTGGAAACACCATATATTTT
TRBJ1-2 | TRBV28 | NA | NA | CASLRNGGGYGYTF | TGTGCCAGCCTCCGAAACGGGGGGGGGTATGGCTACACCTTC
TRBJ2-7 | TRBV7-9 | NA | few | CASSLEYEQYF | TGTGCCAGCAGCTTAGAATACGAGCAGTACTTC
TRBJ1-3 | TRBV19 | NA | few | CASSPSGASSGNTIYF | TGTGCCAGTAGTCCATCCGGGGCCTCCTCTGGAAACACCATATATTTT
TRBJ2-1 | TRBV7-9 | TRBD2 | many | CASSFGLAGVDEQFF | TGTGCCAGCAGCTTCGGACTAGCGGGAGTCGACGAGCAGTTCTTC
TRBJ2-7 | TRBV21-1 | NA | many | CASSKGRDIPTPTYEQYF | TGTGCCAGCAGCAAAGGGCGGGACATCCCAACCCCTACCTACGAGCAGTACTTC
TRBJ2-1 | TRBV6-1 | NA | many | CASSEFNEQFF | TGTGCCAGCAGTGAATTCAATGAGCAGTTCTTC
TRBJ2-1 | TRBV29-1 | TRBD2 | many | CSVVTSGRSSYNEQFF | TGCAGCGTTGTAACTAGCGGGCGCAGCTCCTACAATGAGCAGTTCTTC
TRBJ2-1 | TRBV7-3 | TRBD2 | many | CASSLTSGRIDEQFF | TGTGCCAGCAGCTTAACTAGCGGGAGGATCGATGAGCAGTTCTTC
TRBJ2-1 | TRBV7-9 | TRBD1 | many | CASSFWGQGSNEQFF | TGTGCCAGCAGCTTCTGGGGACAGGGATCCAATGAGCAGTTCTTC
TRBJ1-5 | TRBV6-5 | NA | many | CASGQGPNSNQPQHF | TGTGCCAGCGGACAAGGACCGAATAGCAATCAGCCCCAGCATTTT
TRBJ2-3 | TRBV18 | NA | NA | CASSGVGDTQYF | TGTGCCAGCTCAGGGGTTGGAGATACGCAGTATTTT
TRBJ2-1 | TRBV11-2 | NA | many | CASSLEPSARQFF | TGTGCCAGCAGCTTAGAACCTTCCGCGCGACAGTTCTTC
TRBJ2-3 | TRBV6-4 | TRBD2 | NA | CASSDTSGSSYTDTQYF | TGTGCCAGCAGTGACACTAGCGGGAGTTCCTACACAGATACGCAGTATTTT
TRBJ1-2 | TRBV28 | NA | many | CASTSAQGRLYGYTF | TGTGCCAGCACCTCGGCCCAGGGACGTCTCTATGGCTACACCTTC
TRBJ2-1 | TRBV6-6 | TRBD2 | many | CASSYSKGGEDNEQFF | TGTGCCAGCAGTTACTCGAAGGGAGGGGAGGACAATGAGCAGTTCTTC
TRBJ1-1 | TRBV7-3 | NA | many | CASSLTAGVTEAFF | TGTGCCAGCAGCTTAACGGCAGGGGTTACTGAAGCTTTCTTT